This passage covers 22 T cell receptor beta chains from one sample sequenced in a study of shared clonotypes between healthy human individuals. CD45RO-negative cells were positively selected for CCR7, leaving out terminally differentiated effector memory CD45RA+ cells. Using immunoSEQ multiplex PCR, the repertoire was profiled, and TCRdb retains in-frame clones only, with some absent. The sample lists about 610,000 clones; around 96% were seen once. What was sequenced was naive CD8+ T cells sorted from blood. The receptors here all came from a woman in her 30s in good health.

The chain is built from TRBV4-1 and TRBJ1-1, with 7 bases fitting TRBD1. The germline V gene encodes CDR1 MGHRA and CDR2 YSYEKL. The CDR3 is 15 residues long. Losses at the gene ends were 2 bases for V and 5 bases for J; bases not matched to a gene: 8. The CDR3 DNA sequence: TGCGCCAGCAGCCAACGAGCAGGGGGGCGAACTGAAGCTTTCTTT. Translating gives CASSQRAGGRTEAFF.

This sequence joins TRBV7-9 and TRBJ2-5, with D possibly being TRBD2 (5 bases). Germline V lookup: CDR1 SEHNR, CDR2 FQNEAQ (reference sequence). V lost 4 bases, J lost 4 bases, and 10 bases lay in between. This CDR3 has 13 amino acids. CDR3 sequence reads: CASSSAGPETQYF. The DNA of the CDR3 is TGTGCCAGCAGCTCGGCGGGTCCAGAGACCCAGTACTTC.

The chain is built from TRBV2 and TRBJ2-3; no clear D gene. The length of the CDR3 is 15 residues. Germline-derived CDR1 and CDR2 are SNHLY and FYNNEI. The V end lost 7 bases, the J end lost 2 bases, and 16 bases lay between the germline ends. Here the CDR3 reads CASTTPLVDTDTQYF. CDR3 nucleotides: TGTGCCAGCACTACCCCCCTCGTGGACACAGATACGCAGTATTTT.

The chain employs TRBV14 and TRBJ2-1; 10 nucleotides agree with TRBD2. This CDR3 region has 18 residues. The J segment lost 0 bases and the V segment lost 3 bases, leaving 8 bases of the junction unmatched. Germline values: CDR1 SGHDN, CDR2 FVKESK. CDR3 protein: CASSQRVAGGNSYNEQFF. CDR3 coding DNA: TGTGCCAGCAGCCAGAGAGTAGCGGGAGGAAACTCCTACAATGAGCAGTTCTTC.

J is TRBJ2-7 and V is TRBV11-2; TRBD1 aligns across 10 bases. V shed 6 bases, J shed 8 bases, and the junction held 13 bases outside the gene matches. The CDR3 spans 15 residues. Germline CDR1 and CDR2: SGHAT and FQNNGV. DNA of the CDR3: TGTGCCAGCAGAGGGGGGACAGGGGATTTCTCAAAGCAGTACTTC. It yields the protein CASRGGTGDFSKQYF.

As concerns this clone: One end of the junction does not line up with germline, which may come from a read error. The CDR3 DNA reads as TGTGCCAGCCCGGCCAACTACGGCTCCAACAATGAGCAGTTCTTC. Translated: CASPANYGSNNEQFF. The rearrangement links TRBV7-9 to TRBJ2-1; unclear D gene. Germline V CDR1 and CDR2: SEHNR, FQNEAQ (reference sequence). The CDR3 spans 15 residues. Looking up the rest from reference TRBV7-9 and TRBJ2-1 gives the full variable domain: DTGVSQNPRHKITKRGQNVTFRCDPISEHNRLYWYRQTLGQGPEFLTYFQNEAQLEKSRLLSDRFSAERPKGSFSTLEIQRTEQGDSAMYLCASPANYGSNNEQFFGPGTRLTVL.

This clone showed up just once. This chain uses TRBV2 with TRBJ2-7, with 7 bases matching TRBD1. After removal of 7 bases from V and 3 bases from J, the junction contained 6 bases not matched to a gene. Germline V gene data show CDR1 as SNHLY and CDR2 as FYNNEI. This CDR3 has 13 residues. As DNA, the CDR3 is TGTGCCAGCACCGGGACAGACCACTACGAGCAGTACTTC. Protein sequence: CASTGTDHYEQYF.

The chain recombines TRBV28 with TRBJ2-2; 8 bases match TRBD1. The CDR3 sequence is 15 residues long. CDR1 MDHEN and CDR2 SYDVKM come from the germline V gene. The trim removed 5 bases at V and 6 bases at J, leaving 8 bases unmatched. This chain's CDR3 is CASSPTGVLSGELFF. The CDR3 bases are TGTGCCAGCAGTCCGACAGGGGTTTTATCCGGGGAGCTGTTTTTT.

This chain joins TRBV27 and TRBJ2-2, with 11 nucleotides matching TRBD1. The CDR3 runs to 15 residues. Unmatched junction bases numbered 6, after V lost 5 bases and J lost 7 bases. Germline V gene sequence: CDR1 MNHEY, CDR2 SMNVEV (reference sequence). CDR3 coding DNA: TGTGCCAGCAGTCCGGACAGGGGGCGCGTCGGGGAGCTGTTTTTT. Its translation: CASSPDRGRVGELFF.

The chain has TRBV14 and TRBJ2-1; D possibly corresponds to TRBD2 (5 bases). Germline lookup yields CDR1 SGHDN and CDR2 FVKESK. CDR3 length: 15 residues. The V end lost 3 bases, the J end lost 0 bases, and 9 bases lay between the germline ends. The CDR3 DNA reads as TGTGCCAGCAGCCAGGGGAGAAGCTCCTACAATGAGCAGTTCTTC. As protein: CASSQGRSSYNEQFF.

The chain employs TRBV9 and TRBJ2-1, with a weak D call TRBD2 (5 bases). Trimming shortened V by 0 bases and J by 0 bases, and 13 bases separated the two germline ends. Germline-derived CDR1 and CDR2 are SGDLS and YYNGEE. CDR3 length: 17 amino acids. The CDR3 DNA follows: TGTGCCAGCAGCGTAGTCGACTACCAGAGCTCCTACAATGAGCAGTTCTTC. This gives the protein CASSVVDYQSSYNEQFF.

The gene calls are TRBV9 and TRBJ1-4; TRBD1 is a possible D gene (6 bases). The germline CDR1 and CDR2 sequences are SGDLS and YYNGEE. Trimming shortened V by 3 bases and J by 1 base, and 10 bases separated the two germline ends. There are 15 residues in the CDR3. The CDR3 region has the DNA TGTGCCAGCAGCGAGGGGACAAAAACTAATGAAAAACTGTTTTTT. Translation: CASSEGTKTNEKLFF.

Note on this clone: The junction does not match germline at one end; this may be a read error. This chain connects TRBV14 to TRBJ2-7; 11 bases line up with TRBD2. CDR1 is SGHDN and CDR2 is FVKESK in the germline V gene. The CDR3 is 13 amino acids. CDR3 sequence reads: CASSPGTSGILEF. The CDR3 DNA is TGTGCCAGCAGCCCCGGGACTAGCGGAATCCTAGAGTTC. The full variable domain, its missing parts supplied by reference TRBV14 and TRBJ2-7, is EAGVTQFPSHSVIEKGQTVTLRCDPISGHDNLYWYRRVMGKEIKFLLHFVKESKQDESGMPNNRFLAERTGGTYSTLKVQPAELEDSGVYFCASSPGTSGILEFGPGTRLTVT.

This chain connects TRBV6-1 to TRBJ1-1; a possible D gene is TRBD1 (5 bases). The V end lost 1 base, the J end lost 1 base, and 16 bases lay between the germline ends. The CDR3 length is 17 residues. CDR1 is MNHNS, CDR2 SASEGT, per germline. CDR3 region: CASSEGLPGQGNTEAFF. CDR3 DNA: TGTGCCAGCAGTGAAGGACTCCCGGGGCAGGGGAACACTGAAGCTTTCTTT.

The rearrangement uses TRBV15 and TRBJ2-5, with TRBD2 matching over 11 bases. CDR3 length: 13 residues. V shed 4 bases and J 5 bases; nucleotides not matched to a gene: 0. Per the germline V gene, CDR1 is LNHNV and CDR2 is YYDKDF (reference sequence). DNA for the CDR3: TGTGCCACCAGCATAGCGGGGGGGGAGACCCAGTACTTC. Translated: CATSIAGGETQYF.

This CDR3 reads CASRSPGLQETQYF. As DNA, the CDR3 is TGTGCCAGCAGAAGTCCGGGACTTCAAGAGACCCAGTACTTC. The V and J genes are TRBV2 and TRBJ2-5; the D gene is possibly TRBD2 (6 bases). This CDR3 spans 14 amino acids. CDR1 and CDR2 from the germline V gene are SNHLY and FYNNEI. V was shortened by 6 bases and J by 2 bases, with 13 bases between the two germline ends. Supplemented by reference TRBV2 and TRBJ2-5, the full variable domain reads EPEVTQTPSHQVTQMGQEVILRCVPISNHLYFYWYRQILGQKVEFLVSFYNNEISEKSEIFDDQFSVERPDGSNFTLKIRSTKLEDSAMYFCASRSPGLQETQYFGPGTRLLVL.

The rearrangement joins TRBV4-1 to TRBJ1-5; D is possibly TRBD1 (5 bases). The CDR3 length is 15 residues. V was shortened by 0 bases and J by 5 bases, with 11 bases between the two germline ends. Germline V gene sequence: CDR1 MGHRA, CDR2 YSYEKL. The CDR3, as DNA: TGCGCCAGCAGCCAAGATATTCGGGGACATCAGCCCCAGCATTTT. It codes for CASSQDIRGHQPQHF.

J is TRBJ2-7 and V is TRBV5-5, with D possibly matching TRBD2 (6 bases). Germline V gene data show CDR1 as SGHKS and CDR2 as YYEKEE (reference sequence). CDR3 size: 14 residues. The germline V and J ends were trimmed by 2 bases and 7 bases, with 16 bases remaining between them. DNA of the CDR3: TGTGCCAGCAGCTTCCTCGTGGGAGGAAATGAGCAGTACTTC. This gives the protein CASSFLVGGNEQYF.

The V call is TRBV5-1, the J call TRBJ1-1; D call uncertain. The CDR3 loop spans 12 amino acids. Trimming shortened V by 4 bases and J by 6 bases, and 10 bases separated the two germline ends. From germline, CDR1 is SGHRS and CDR2 YFSETQ. CDR3 amino acids: CASSGLTPEAFF. CDR3 DNA sequence: TGCGCCAGCAGCGGGCTGACACCTGAAGCTTTCTTT. The full variable domain, rest sourced from reference TRBV5-1 and TRBJ1-1, is KAGVTQTPRYLIKTRGQQVTLSCSPISGHRSVSWYQQTPGQGLQFLFEYFSETQRNKGNFPGRFSGRQFSNSRSEMNVSTLELGDSALYLCASSGLTPEAFFGQGTRLTVV.

The chain is built from TRBV29-1 and TRBJ1-2; D unresolved. CDR1 and CDR2 (germline): SQVTM, ANQGSEA. The CDR3 length is 12 residues. Deletions cut 5 bases from V and 4 bases from J, with 11 bases between. DNA for the CDR3: TGCAGCGTTTTGATGGTTCCCTATGGCTACACCTTC. Translation gives CSVLMVPYGYTF.

CDR3 in amino acids: CASSPATGNTEAFF. As DNA, the CDR3 is TGTGCCAGCAGCCCTGCGACGGGGAACACTGAAGCTTTCTTT. The J gene is TRBJ1-1, the V gene TRBV11-2, with unresolved D. The germline V gene encodes CDR1 SGHAT and CDR2 FQNNGV. V lost 5 bases and J 1 base, leaving 11 bases between the germline ends. This CDR3 is 14 amino acids long.

CDR3 sequence (DNA): TGCAGCGTAAGACAGAACGAGCAGTACTTC. Its protein is CSVRQNEQYF. The chain employs TRBV29-1 and TRBJ2-7, with a possible D match to TRBD1 (5 bases). Deletions cut 6 bases from V and 5 bases from J, with 8 bases between. Germline CDR1 and CDR2: SQVTM and ANQGSEA. There are 10 residues in the CDR3.